This TCR beta chain is drawn from a study of T-cell memory formation after mild COVID-19. Unmatched junction bases numbered 16, after V lost 7 bases and J lost 11 bases. Germline lookup yields CDR1 MNHEY and CDR2 SVGEGT. The CDR3 covers 14 residues. TCRdb ran MiXCR on the 5' RACE reads and lists one entry per CDR3 protein. This sample has about 130,000 distinct CDR3 sequences, with about 15% found just once. Sequencing was performed on PBMCs or a T cell subset sorted from them (not recorded which). This receptor was identified in a man between 18 and 29 years old who had mild COVID-19 (a few samples of this study predate the infection). Cell type and time point are not known. This chain links TRBV6-2 or TRBV6-3 with TRBJ1-1; 7 bases are shared with TRBD1. The CDR3 protein is CASTNRTGPAGAFF. Written as DNA, the CDR3 is TGTGCCAGCACCAACCGGACAGGCCCGGCAGGCGCTTTCTTT.